This T cell receptor (beta chain) was retrieved from a study of cytomegalovirus exposure and HLA in healthy donors. Primers for the PCR totalled 60 Vbeta and 13 Jbeta. The protocol was immunoSEQ multiplex PCR, while the TCRdb copy is restricted to in-frame clones and leaves out a portion. The top ten clones hold 1.5% to 2% of a sample with roughly 180,000 clones, over 75% of them seen once. Germline CDR1 is SGHVS and CDR2 is FQNEAQ. The CDR3 runs to 16 residues. V shed 6 bases, J shed 3 bases, and the junction held 13 bases outside the gene matches. Sequenced sample: PBMCs. The sequence was obtained from a woman aged 25 to 39 in good health and CMV-seronegative. The J gene is TRBJ2-7, the V gene TRBV7-8, with TRBD2 identical over 8 bases. The CDR3 region has the DNA TGTGCCAGCAGGCCTCTCGGGGGGGCCTTGGACTACGAGCAGTACTTC. It yields the protein CASRPLGGALDYEQYF.